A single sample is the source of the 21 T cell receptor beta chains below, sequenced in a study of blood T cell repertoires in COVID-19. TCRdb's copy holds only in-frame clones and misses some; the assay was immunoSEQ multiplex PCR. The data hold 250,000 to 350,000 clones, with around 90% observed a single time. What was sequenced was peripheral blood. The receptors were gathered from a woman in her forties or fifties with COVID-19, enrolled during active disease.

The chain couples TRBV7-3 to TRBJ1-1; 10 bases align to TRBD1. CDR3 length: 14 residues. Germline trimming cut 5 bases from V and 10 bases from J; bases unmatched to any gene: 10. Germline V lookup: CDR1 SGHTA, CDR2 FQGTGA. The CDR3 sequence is CASSPLGTGVGAFF. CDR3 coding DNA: TGTGCCAGCAGCCCGCTCGGGACAGGGGTCGGAGCTTTCTTT.

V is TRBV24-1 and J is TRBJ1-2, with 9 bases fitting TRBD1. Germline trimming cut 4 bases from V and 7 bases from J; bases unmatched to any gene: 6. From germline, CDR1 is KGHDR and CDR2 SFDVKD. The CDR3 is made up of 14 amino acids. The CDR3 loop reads CATSERTGGFGYTF. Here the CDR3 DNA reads TGTGCCACCAGTGAGCGAACAGGGGGCTTTGGCTACACCTTC.

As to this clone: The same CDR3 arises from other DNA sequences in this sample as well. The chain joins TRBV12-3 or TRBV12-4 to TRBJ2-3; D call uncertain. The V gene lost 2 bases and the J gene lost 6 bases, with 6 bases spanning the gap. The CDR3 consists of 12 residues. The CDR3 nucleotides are TGTGCCAGCAGTTTAATCCGGGATACGCAGTATTTT. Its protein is CASSLIRDTQYF.

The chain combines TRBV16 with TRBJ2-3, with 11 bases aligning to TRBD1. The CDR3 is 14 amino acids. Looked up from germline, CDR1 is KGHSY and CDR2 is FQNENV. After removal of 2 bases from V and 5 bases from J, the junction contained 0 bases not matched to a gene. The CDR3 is CASSQGTGGDTQYF. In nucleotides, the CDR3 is TGTGCCAGCAGCCAAGGGACAGGGGGAGATACGCAGTATTTT.

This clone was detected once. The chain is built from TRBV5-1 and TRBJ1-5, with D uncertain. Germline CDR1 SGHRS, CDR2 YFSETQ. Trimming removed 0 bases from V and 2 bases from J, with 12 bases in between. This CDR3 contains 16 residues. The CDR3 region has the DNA TGCGCCAGCAGCTTGGCCGGGTCCGGAGGCAATCAGCCCCAGCATTTT. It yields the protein CASSLAGSGGNQPQHF.

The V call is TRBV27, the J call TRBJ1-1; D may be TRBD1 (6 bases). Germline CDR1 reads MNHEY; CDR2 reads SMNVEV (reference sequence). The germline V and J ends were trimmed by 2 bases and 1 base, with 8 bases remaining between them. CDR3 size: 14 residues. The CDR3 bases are TGTGCCAGCAGTTTACCAGGGGCGAACACTGAAGCTTTCTTT. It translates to CASSLPGANTEAFF.

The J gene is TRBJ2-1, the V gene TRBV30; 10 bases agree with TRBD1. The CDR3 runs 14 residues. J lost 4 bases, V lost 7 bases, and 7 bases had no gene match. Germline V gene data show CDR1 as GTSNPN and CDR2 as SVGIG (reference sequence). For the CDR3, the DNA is TGTGCCTATATACCGGGACAGGGGTACAATGAGCAGTTCTTC. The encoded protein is CAYIPGQGYNEQFF.

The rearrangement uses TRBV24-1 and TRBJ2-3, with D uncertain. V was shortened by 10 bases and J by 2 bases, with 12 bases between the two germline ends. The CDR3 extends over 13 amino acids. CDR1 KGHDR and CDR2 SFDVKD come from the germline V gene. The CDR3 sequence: CATEHRYTDTQYF. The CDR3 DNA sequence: TGTGCCACTGAGCACCGCTACACAGATACGCAGTATTTT.

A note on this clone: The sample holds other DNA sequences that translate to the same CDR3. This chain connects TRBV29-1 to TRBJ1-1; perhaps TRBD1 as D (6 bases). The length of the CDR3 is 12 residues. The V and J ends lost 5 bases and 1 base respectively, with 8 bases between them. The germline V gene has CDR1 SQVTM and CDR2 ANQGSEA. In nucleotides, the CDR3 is TGCAGCGTTACACAGGGGAACACTGAAGCTTTCTTT. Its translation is CSVTQGNTEAFF. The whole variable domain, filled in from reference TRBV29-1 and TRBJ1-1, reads SAVISQKPSRDICQRGTSLTIQCQVDSQVTMMFWYRQQPGQSLTLIATANQGSEATYESGFVIDKFPISRPNLTFSTLTVSNMSPEDSSIYLCSVTQGNTEAFFGQGTRLTVV.

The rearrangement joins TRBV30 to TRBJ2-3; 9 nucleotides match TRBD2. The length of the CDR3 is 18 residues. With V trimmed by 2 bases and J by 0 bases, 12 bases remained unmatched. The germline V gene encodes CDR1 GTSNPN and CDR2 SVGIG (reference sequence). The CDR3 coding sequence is TGTGCCTGGAGTACTTCCGGGACTAGCAGAACTAGCACAGATACGCAGTATTTT. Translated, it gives CAWSTSGTSRTSTDTQYF.

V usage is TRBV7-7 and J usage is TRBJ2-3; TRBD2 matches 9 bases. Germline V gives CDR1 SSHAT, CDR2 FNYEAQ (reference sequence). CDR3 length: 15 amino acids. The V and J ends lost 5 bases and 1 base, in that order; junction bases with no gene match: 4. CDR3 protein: CASSRTSVGTDTQYF. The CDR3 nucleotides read TGTGCCAGCAGCCGGACTAGCGTAGGCACAGATACGCAGTATTTT.

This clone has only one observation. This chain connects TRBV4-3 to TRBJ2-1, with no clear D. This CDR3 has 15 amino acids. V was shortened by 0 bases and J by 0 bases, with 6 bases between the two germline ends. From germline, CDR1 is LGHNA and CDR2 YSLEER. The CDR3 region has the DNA TGCGCCAGCAGCCAAGAGGCCCGCTCCTACAATGAGCAGTTCTTC. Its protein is CASSQEARSYNEQFF.

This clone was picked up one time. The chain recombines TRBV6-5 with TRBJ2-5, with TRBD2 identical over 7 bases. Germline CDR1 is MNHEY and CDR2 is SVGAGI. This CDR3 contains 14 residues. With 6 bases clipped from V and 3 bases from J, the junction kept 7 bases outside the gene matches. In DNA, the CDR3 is TGTGCCAGCAGAATTTGGGGAGGGGAAGAGACCCAGTACTTC. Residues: CASRIWGGEETQYF.

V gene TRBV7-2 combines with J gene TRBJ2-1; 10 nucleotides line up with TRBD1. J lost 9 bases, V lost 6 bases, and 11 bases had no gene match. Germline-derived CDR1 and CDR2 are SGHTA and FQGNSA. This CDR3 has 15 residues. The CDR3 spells CASSPGTGVSFEQFF. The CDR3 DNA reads TGTGCCAGCAGTCCCGGGACAGGGGTATCTTTTGAGCAGTTCTTC. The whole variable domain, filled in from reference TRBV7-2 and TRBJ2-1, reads GAGVSQSPSNKVTEKGKDVELRCDPISGHTALYWYRQSLGQGLEFLIYFQGNSAPDKSGLPSDRFSAERTGGSVSTLTIQRTQQEDSAVYLCASSPGTGVSFEQFFGPGTRLTVL.

The CDR3 nucleotides are TGTGCCAGCAGCCTTGGACAGGGGACTCAGCCCCAGCATTTT. Protein sequence: CASSLGQGTQPQHF. The chain uses TRBV3-1 (or the pseudogene TRBV3-2) and TRBJ1-5, with 9 bases fitting TRBD1. Germline loops: CDR1 LGHDT, CDR2 YNNKEL (reference sequence). V dropped 4 bases and J dropped 6; count of bases not matched to a gene: 4. The CDR3 is made up of 14 amino acids.

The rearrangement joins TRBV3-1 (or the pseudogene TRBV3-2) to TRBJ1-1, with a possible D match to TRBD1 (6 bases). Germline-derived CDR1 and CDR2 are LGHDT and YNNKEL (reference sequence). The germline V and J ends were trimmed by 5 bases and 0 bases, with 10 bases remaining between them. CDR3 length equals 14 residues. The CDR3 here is CASSGQLMNTEAFF. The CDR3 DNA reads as TGTGCCAGCAGCGGACAGCTCATGAACACTGAAGCTTTCTTT.

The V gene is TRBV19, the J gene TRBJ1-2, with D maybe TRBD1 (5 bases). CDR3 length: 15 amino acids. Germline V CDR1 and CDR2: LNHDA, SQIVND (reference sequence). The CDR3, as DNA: TGTGCTACGACCCTTGGGGGGGGAGAAGACTATGGCTACACCTTC. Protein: CATTLGGGEDYGYTF.

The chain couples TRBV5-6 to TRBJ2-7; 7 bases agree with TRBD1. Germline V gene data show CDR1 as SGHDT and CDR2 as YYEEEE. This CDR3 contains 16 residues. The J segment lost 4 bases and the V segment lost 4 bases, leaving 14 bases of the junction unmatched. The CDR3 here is CASSRSGKGQFYEQYF. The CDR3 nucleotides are TGTGCCAGCAGCCGCTCCGGCAAGGGACAGTTTTACGAGCAGTACTTC.

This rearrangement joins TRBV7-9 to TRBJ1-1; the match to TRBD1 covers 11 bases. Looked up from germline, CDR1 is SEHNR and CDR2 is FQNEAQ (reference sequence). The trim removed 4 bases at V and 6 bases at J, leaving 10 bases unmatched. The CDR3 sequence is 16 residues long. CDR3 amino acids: CASSYGQGARFPEAFF. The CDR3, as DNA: TGTGCCAGCAGCTACGGACAGGGGGCCAGATTCCCTGAAGCTTTCTTT.

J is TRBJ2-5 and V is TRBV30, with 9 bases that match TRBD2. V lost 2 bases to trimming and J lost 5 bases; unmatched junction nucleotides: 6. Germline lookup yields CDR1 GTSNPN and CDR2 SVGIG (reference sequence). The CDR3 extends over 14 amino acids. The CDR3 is CAWSTGTSGETQYF. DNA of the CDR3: TGTGCCTGGAGTACAGGAACTAGCGGGGAGACCCAGTACTTC.

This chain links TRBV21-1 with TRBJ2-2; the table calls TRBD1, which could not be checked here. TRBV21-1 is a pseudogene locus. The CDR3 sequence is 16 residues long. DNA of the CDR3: TGTGCCATCACCCCTGTGGGGACAGGGGGAATCGGGGAGCTGTTTTTT. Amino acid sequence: CAITPVGTGGIGELFF.